A selection of T cell receptor beta chains follows, all from one sample in a study of somatic mutations in cytotoxic T cells in rheumatoid arthritis. The table came from immunoSEQ multiplex PCR; TCRdb's copy has only in-frame clones and leaves some out. The sample includes roughly 17,000 clones, around 85% seen only once; the top ten take around 7%. The material sequenced was CD8+ T cells sorted from blood. These receptor sequences come from a middle-aged woman with rheumatoid arthritis. The CDR3 runs from the conserved cysteine through the conserved F or W. The D gene is left open where the match is weak. Clone size is given for some rows only: seen once, a few or many times, or a class if the clone is expanded.

>13|TRBD1|TRBJ2-7|NA|TRBV5-6
CASSLDRVAEQYF
TGTGCCAGCAGCCTCGACAGGGTAGCGGAGCAGTACTTC
>15|TRBD2|TRBJ2-1|NA|TRBV11-3
CASSPGTIVNNEQFF
TGTGCCAGCAGTCCTGGGACTATAGTTAACAATGAGCAGTTCTTC
>15|TRBD2|TRBJ2-7|once|TRBV5-4
CASSLAVLAGGEQYF
TGTGCCAGCAGCTTGGCCGTACTAGCGGGAGGCGAGCAGTACTTC
>14|NA|TRBJ1-5|NA|TRBV19
CASSIDSEQQPQHF
TGTGCCAGTAGTATTGATTCGGAGCAGCAGCCCCAGCATTTT
>15|NA|TRBJ1-4|NA|TRBV7-9
CASSLGGGSNEKLFF
TGTGCCAGCAGCTTAGGCGGGGGGTCAAATGAAAAACTGTTTTTT
>14|NA|TRBJ1-2|once|TRBV7-9
CASSYDTTNYGYTF
TGTGCCAGCAGCTATGACACAACTAACTATGGCTACACCTTC
>16|NA|TRBJ2-7|NA|TRBV12-5
CASARDTYSLSYEQYF
TGTGCTAGTGCTCGGGACACCTACTCCCTCTCCTACGAGCAGTACTTC
>16|TRBD2|TRBJ2-7|NA|TRBV7-6
CASSSRPGTSSYEQYF
TGTGCCAGCAGCTCCCGCCCCGGGACTAGCAGCTACGAGCAGTACTTC
>15|NA|TRBJ1-5|NA|TRBV2
CASSEAGSSNQPQHF
TGTGCCAGCAGTGAAGCCGGGTCTAGCAATCAGCCCCAGCATTTT
>15|TRBD1|TRBJ2-3|NA|TRBV5-1
CASSLEDRTTDTQYF
TGCGCCAGCAGCTTGGAGGACAGGACAACAGATACGCAGTATTTT
>13|NA|TRBJ2-7|NA|TRBV6-1
CASSTAGGYEQYF
TGTGCCAGCAGTACAGCCGGTGGGTACGAGCAGTACTTC
>12|NA|TRBJ1-2|few|TRBV30
CAWSWGNYGYTF
TGTGCCTGGAGCTGGGGCAACTATGGCTACACCTTC
>14|NA|TRBJ2-7|NA|TRBV9
CASSVGQSNYEQYF
TGTGCCAGCAGCGTAGGACAGTCGAACTACGAGCAGTACTTC
>18|NA|TRBJ2-3|NA|TRBV14
CASSQDVGDSPYTDTQYF
TGTGCCAGCAGCCAAGATGTGGGGGACTCCCCCTACACAGATACGCAGTATTTT
>14|TRBD1|TRBJ1-2|NA|TRBV6-5
CASSYDRGTRGYTF
TGTGCCAGCAGTTACGACAGGGGGACGCGGGGCTACACCTTC
>14|NA|TRBJ1-1|NA|TRBV9
CASSPSPREGEAFF
TGTGCCAGCAGCCCTTCGCCCCGGGAGGGTGAAGCTTTCTTT
>16|TRBD2|TRBJ2-3|NA|TRBV7-8
CASSLQSGGGTGTQYF
TGTGCCAGCAGCTTACAATCGGGGGGGGGCACCGGTACGCAGTATTTT
>14|NA|TRBJ2-1|NA|TRBV18
CASSPPVQYNEQFF
TGTGCCAGCTCACCACCGGTTCAGTACAATGAGCAGTTCTTC
>16|TRBD2|TRBJ2-1|NA|TRBV19
CASSLSAGGSYNEQFF
TGTGCCAGTAGTCTTTCGGCGGGAGGCTCCTACAATGAGCAGTTCTTC
>13|TRBD1|TRBJ1-2|NA|TRBV7-9
CASSAGQGNGYTF
TGTGCCAGCAGCGCGGGACAGGGAAACGGCTACACCTTC
>13|TRBD1|TRBJ2-1|NA|TRBV10-1
CASSPDRGDEQFF
TGCGCCAGCAGCCCGGACAGGGGGGATGAGCAGTTCTTC
>17|NA|TRBJ2-1|NA|TRBV4-2
CASSHPSVGEDYNEQFF
TGTGCCAGCAGCCATCCGTCTGTCGGGGAAGACTACAATGAGCAGTTCTTC
>15|NA|TRBJ2-3|NA|TRBV7-9
CASSPPGVSTDTQYF
TGTGCCAGCAGCCCACCGGGGGTTAGCACAGATACGCAGTATTTT
>14|TRBD1|TRBJ2-1|NA|TRBV19
CASTRDREYNEQFF
TGTGCCAGCACCCGGGACAGGGAATACAATGAGCAGTTCTTC